This entry describes one T cell receptor beta chain. The sample belongs to a study of OX40 agonist ivuxolimab in advanced cancers. Some clones are missing from TCRdb's copy, which holds only in-frame ones; the method was immunoSEQ multiplex PCR. Of about 62,000 clones listed, roughly 85% are singletons. Trimming cost V 6 bases and J 5 bases, with 7 bases left between them. Germline CDR1 and CDR2: MDHEN and SYDVKM. The CDR3 sequence is 12 residues long. The material was CD4+ or CD8+ T cells sorted from blood, obtained in a trial of the OX40 agonist ivuxolimab. This TCR was recovered from an adult with an advanced solid tumor such as melanoma, head and neck, liver or kidney cancer. V usage is TRBV28 and J usage is TRBJ1-4; possibly TRBD1 for D (6 bases). The CDR3 bases are TGTGCCAGCAGAGGACAGAATGAAAAACTGTTTTTT. Its translation is CASRGQNEKLFF.